This TCR beta chain was retrieved from a study of OX40 agonist ivuxolimab in advanced cancers. Across the whole study: Intravenous ivuxolimab was administered to patients every 2 weeks at 0.01 to 10 mg/kg. There were three patients with partial responses, one having hepatocellular carcinoma and two cutaneous melanoma.

The germline V gene encodes CDR1 SGHNT and CDR2 YYREEE (reference sequence). The V and J ends lost 5 bases and 10 bases, in that order; junction bases with no gene match: 6. This CDR3 is built from 14 residues. The method was immunoSEQ multiplex PCR; TCRdb's version includes in-frame clones alone and lacks a portion of them. The data show under 80,000 clones, 85% to 90% seen once. V is TRBV5-4 and J is TRBJ1-4; 12 bases agree with TRBD1. This sample comprised CD4+ or CD8+ T cells sorted from blood, obtained in a trial of the OX40 agonist ivuxolimab. This receptor was taken from an adult with an advanced solid tumor such as melanoma, head and neck, liver or kidney cancer. CDR3 amino acids: CASRSGQGAGKLFF. Here the CDR3 DNA reads TGTGCCAGCAGATCGGGACAGGGGGCTGGAAAACTGTTTTTT.